Below, one TCR beta chain is given with its context. Its antigen is as yet unknown. Method: immunoSEQ multiplex PCR; TCRdb's copy keeps in-frame clones and lacks some. The top ten hold 0.15% to 0.2% of the sample, which has approximately 97,000 clones, roughly 89% seen once. This sample was included in a study of graft-versus-host responses after intestinal transplantation. Study context: Induction using anti-thymocyte globulin, followed by tacrolimus and steroids for 3 to 4 years, was given to all recipients.

Germline CDR1 MNHEY, CDR2 SMNVEV (reference sequence). CDR3 size: 13 residues. Between the trimmed V and J ends, which lost 6 bases and 8 bases, there was a span of 16 bases. This TCR derives from a human donor who was the organ donor for an intestinal transplant. The V and J genes are TRBV27 and TRBJ1-2; TRBD1 might be the D (5 bases). The sample in question was unstimulated CD4+ T cells sorted from spleen or lymph node cells, obtained before transplant. CDR3 sequence (DNA): TGTGCCAGCAGAGACAGCAGGTTAAACGGCTACACCTTC. Amino acid sequence: CASRDSRLNGYTF.